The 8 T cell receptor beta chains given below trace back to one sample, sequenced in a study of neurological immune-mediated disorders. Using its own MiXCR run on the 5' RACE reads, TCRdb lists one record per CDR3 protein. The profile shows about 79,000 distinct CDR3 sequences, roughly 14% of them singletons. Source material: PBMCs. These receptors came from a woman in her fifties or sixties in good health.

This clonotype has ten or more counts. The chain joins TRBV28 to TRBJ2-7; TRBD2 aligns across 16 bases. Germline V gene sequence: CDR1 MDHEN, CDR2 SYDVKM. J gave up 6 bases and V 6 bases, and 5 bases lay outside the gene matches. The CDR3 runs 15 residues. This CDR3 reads CASRGLAGGPAEQYF. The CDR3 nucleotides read TGTGCCAGCAGGGGACTAGCGGGAGGGCCTGCCGAGCAGTACTTC.

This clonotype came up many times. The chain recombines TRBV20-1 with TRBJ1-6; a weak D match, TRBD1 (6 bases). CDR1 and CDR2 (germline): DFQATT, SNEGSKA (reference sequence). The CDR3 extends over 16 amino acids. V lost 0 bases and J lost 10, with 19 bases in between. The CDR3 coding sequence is TGCAGTGCTAGAGAATTCGACAGGAGTTTCGAGTCACCCCTCCACTTT. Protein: CSAREFDRSFESPLHF.

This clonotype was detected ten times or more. This CDR3 is CSASRIVGGETQYF. Written as DNA, the CDR3 is TGCAGTGCTTCCCGCATTGTGGGTGGAGAGACCCAGTACTTC. The chain carries TRBV20-1 and TRBJ2-5; no reliable D call. V was cut by 5 bases and J by 4 bases, with 17 bases left in between. In germline, CDR1 is DFQATT, CDR2 SNEGSKA (reference sequence). The CDR3 contains 14 residues.

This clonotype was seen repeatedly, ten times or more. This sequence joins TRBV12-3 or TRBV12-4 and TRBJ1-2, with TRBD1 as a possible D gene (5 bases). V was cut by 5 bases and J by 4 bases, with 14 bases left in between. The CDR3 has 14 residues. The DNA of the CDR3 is TGTGCCAGCAGTGCGGGGCCCGACCTCTATGGCTACACCTTC. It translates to CASSAGPDLYGYTF.

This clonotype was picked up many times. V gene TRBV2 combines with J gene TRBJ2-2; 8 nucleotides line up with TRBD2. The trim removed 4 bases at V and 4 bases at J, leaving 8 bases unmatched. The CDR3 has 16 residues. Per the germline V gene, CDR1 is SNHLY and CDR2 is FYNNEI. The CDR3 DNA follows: TGTGCCAGCAGTGCGGCGCCGGGAGGGGGCACCGGGGAGCTGTTTTTT. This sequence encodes CASSAAPGGGTGELFF.

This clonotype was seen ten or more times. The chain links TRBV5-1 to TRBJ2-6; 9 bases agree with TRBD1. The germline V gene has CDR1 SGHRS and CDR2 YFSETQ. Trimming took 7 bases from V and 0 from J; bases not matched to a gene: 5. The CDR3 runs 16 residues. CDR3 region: CASSGQGYSGANVLTF. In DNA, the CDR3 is TGCGCCAGCTCGGGACAGGGCTACTCTGGGGCCAACGTCCTGACTTTC.

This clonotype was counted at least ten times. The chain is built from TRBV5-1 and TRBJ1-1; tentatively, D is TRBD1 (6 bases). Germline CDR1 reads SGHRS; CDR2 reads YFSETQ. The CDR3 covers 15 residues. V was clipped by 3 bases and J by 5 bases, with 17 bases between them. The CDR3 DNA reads TGCGCCAGCAGCTCCCGGACAGCCGTCGGGACTGAAGCTTTCTTT. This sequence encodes CASSSRTAVGTEAFF.

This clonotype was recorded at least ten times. The CDR3 here is CSARVRLAGMGDTQYF. CDR3 coding DNA: TGCAGTGCTAGAGTTCGACTAGCGGGGATGGGAGATACGCAGTATTTT. The chain links TRBV20-1 to TRBJ2-3; 11 nucleotides line up with TRBD2. Germline trimming cut 1 base from V and 5 bases from J; bases unmatched to any gene: 8. Germline values: CDR1 DFQATT, CDR2 SNEGSKA (reference sequence). The CDR3 extends over 16 amino acids.